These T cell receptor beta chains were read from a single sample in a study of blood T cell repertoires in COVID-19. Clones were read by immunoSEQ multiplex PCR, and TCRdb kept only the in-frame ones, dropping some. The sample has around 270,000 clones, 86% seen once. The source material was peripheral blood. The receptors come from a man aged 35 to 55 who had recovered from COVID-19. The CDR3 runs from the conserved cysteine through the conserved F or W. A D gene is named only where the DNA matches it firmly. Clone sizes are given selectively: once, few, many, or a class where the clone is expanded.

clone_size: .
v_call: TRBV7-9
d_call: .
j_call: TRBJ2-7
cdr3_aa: CASSGGGGAAYEQYF
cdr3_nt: TGTGCCAGCAGCGGGGGAGGGGGGGCGGCTTACGAGCAGTACTTC

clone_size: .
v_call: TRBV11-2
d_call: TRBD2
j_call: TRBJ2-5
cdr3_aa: CASSLGLAGYRGETQYF
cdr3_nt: TGTGCCAGCAGCCTGGGACTAGCGGGGTACCGGGGAGAGACCCAGTACTTC

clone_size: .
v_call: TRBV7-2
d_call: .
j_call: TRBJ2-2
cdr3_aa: CASRPLGGRNTGELFF
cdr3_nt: TGTGCCAGCAGGCCTCTCGGGGGGCGAAACACCGGGGAGCTGTTTTTT

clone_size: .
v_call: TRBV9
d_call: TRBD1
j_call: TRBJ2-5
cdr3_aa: CASSLGTGGFHETQYF
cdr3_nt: TGTGCCAGCAGCCTCGGGACAGGGGGCTTTCACGAGACCCAGTACTTC

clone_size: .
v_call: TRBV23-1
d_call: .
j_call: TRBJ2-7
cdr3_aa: CASSQSPTPESSYEQYF
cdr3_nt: TGCGCCAGCAGTCAATCCCCCACCCCGGAGAGCTCCTACGAGCAGTACTTC

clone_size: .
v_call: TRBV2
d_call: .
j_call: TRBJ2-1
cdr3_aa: CASPRVDNEQFF
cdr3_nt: TGTGCCAGCCCCCGGGTTGACAATGAGCAGTTCTTC

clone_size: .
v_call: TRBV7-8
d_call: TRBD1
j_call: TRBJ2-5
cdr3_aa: CASSLSGQGELWETQYF
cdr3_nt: TGTGCCAGCAGCTTATCAGGACAGGGGGAATTATGGGAGACCCAGTACTTC

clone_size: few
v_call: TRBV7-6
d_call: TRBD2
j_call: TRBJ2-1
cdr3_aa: CASRVAGGNNEQFF
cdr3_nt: TGTGCCAGCAGGGTAGCGGGGGGGAACAATGAGCAGTTCTTC

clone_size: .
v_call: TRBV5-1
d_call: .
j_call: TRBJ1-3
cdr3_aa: CASSNRPRLNSDGNTIYF
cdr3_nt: TGCGCCAGCAGCAACCGTCCCCGACTCAACTCTGACGGAAACACCATATATTTT

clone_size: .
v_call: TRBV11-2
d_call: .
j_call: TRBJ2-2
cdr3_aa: CASNQRAGELFF
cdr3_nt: TGTGCCAGCAACCAACGGGCCGGGGAGCTGTTTTTT

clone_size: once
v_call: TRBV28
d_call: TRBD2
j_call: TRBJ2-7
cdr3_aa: CATRRGGPLYEQYF
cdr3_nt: TGTGCCACCCGTCGCGGGGGTCCTTTGTACGAGCAGTACTTC

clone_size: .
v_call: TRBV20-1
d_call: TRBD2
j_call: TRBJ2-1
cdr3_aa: CSASFRGVGTYNEQFF
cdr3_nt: TGCAGTGCTAGTTTTCGGGGGGTTGGGACCTACAATGAGCAGTTCTTC

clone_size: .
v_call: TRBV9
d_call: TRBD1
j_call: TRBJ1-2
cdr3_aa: CASSVAGQGSYGYTF
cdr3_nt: TGTGCCAGCAGCGTTGCCGGACAGGGGTCCTATGGCTACACCTTC

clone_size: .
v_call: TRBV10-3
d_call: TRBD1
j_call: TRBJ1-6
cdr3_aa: CAIKGGQGGSPLHF
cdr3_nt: TGTGCCATCAAAGGGGGACAGGGGGGTTCACCCCTCCACTTT

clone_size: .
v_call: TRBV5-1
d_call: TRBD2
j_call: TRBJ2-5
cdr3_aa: CASSLILGGRGQETQYF
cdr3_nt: TGCGCCAGCAGCTTGATACTTGGCGGGAGGGGCCAAGAGACCCAGTACTTC

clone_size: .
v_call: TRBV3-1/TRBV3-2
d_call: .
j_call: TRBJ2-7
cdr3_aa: CASSQGAYEQYF
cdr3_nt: TGTGCCAGCAGCCAAGGGGCGTACGAGCAGTACTTC

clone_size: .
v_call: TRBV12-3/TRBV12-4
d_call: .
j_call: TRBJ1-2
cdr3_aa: CASSRQVIYGYTF
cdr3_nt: TGTGCCAGCAGTCGACAGGTCATCTATGGCTACACCTTC

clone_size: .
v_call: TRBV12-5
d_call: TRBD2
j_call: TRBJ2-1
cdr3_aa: CASGRQRGHEQFF
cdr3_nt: TGTGCTAGTGGCCGGCAGCGGGGCCATGAGCAGTTCTTC

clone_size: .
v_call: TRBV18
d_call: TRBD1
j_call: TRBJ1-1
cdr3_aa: CASSPTGVGTEAFF
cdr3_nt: TGTGCCAGCTCACCCACAGGGGTGGGCACTGAAGCTTTCTTT

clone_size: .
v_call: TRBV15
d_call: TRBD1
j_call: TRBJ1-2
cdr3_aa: CATSRPRGTGGYTF
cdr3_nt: TGTGCCACCAGCAGGCCCAGAGGGACAGGAGGCTACACCTTC

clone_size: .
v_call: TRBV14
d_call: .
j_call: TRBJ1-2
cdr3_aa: CASSQDRGAVSSYTF
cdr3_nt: TGTGCCAGCAGCCAAGATCGAGGAGCGGTCAGTAGCTACACCTTC

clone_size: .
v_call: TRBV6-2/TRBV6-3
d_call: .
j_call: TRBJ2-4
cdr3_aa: CASSYRGGGDLKNIQYF
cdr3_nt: TGTGCCAGCAGTTACCGAGGAGGTGGGGATCTAAAAAACATTCAGTACTTC

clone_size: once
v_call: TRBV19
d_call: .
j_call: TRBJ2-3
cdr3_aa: CASSASGGINTQYF
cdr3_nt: TGTGCCAGTAGTGCCTCGGGGGGCATAAATACGCAGTATTTT

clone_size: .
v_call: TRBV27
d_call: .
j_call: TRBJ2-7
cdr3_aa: CASSLYGGTYEQYF
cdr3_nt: TGTGCCAGCAGTTTATACGGGGGTACCTACGAGCAGTACTTC

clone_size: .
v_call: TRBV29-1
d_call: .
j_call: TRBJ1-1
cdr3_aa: CSVGRENTEAFF
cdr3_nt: TGCAGCGTTGGCAGGGAGAACACTGAAGCTTTCTTT

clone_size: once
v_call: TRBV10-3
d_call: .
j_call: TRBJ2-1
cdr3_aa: CAISEPNRFYNEQFF
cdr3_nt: TGTGCCATCAGTGAACCAAACAGGTTCTACAATGAGCAGTTCTTC

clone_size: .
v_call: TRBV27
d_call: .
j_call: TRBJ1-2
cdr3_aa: CASSLYGDGYTF
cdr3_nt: TGTGCCAGCAGTTTATACGGGGATGGCTACACCTTC

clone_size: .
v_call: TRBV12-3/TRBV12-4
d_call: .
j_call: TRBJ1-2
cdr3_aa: CASNSGSPYGYTF
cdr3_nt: TGTGCCAGCAACTCCGGGAGCCCCTATGGCTACACCTTC

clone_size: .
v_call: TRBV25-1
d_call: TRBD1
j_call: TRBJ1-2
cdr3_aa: CASSAGQGGNYGYTF
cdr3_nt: TGTGCCAGCAGTGCAGGACAGGGGGGGAACTATGGCTACACCTTC

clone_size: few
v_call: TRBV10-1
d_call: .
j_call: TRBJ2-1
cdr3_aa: CASSEDSTYNEQFF
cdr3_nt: TGCGCCAGCAGTGAGGACAGTACCTACAATGAGCAGTTCTTC

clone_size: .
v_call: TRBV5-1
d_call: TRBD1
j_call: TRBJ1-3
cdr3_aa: CASSLAGGRYGNTIYF
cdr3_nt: TGCGCCAGCAGCTTGGCAGGGGGCAGATACGGAAACACCATATATTTT

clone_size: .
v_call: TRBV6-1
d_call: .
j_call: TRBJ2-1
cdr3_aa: CASSDPPPDEQFF
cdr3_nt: TGTGCCAGCAGTGACCCCCCTCCTGATGAGCAGTTCTTC

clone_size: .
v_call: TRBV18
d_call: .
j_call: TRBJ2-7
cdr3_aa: CASSPSQGLSYEQYF
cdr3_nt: TGTGCCAGCTCACCCTCGCAGGGGCTCTCCTACGAGCAGTACTTC

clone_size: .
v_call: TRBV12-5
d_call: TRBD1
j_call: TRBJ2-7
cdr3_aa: CASGLVGGHEQYF
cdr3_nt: TGTGCTAGTGGTTTGGTAGGGGGCCACGAGCAGTACTTC

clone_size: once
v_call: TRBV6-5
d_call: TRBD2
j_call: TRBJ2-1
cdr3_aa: CASRPTGGRKQFF
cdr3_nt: TGTGCCAGCAGGCCGACGGGGGGTCGAAAGCAGTTCTTC

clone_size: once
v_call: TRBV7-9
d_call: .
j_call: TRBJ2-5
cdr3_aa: CASSLAGRETQYF
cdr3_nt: TGTGCCAGCAGCTTAGCGGGCCGGGAGACCCAGTACTTC

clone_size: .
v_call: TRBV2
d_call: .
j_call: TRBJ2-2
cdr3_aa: CASSDRTAFNTGELFF
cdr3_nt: TGTGCCAGCAGTGATAGGACAGCCTTCAACACCGGGGAGCTGTTTTTT

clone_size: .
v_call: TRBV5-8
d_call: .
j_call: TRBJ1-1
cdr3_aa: CASSFGRGNYRFEAFF
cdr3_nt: TGTGCCAGCAGCTTTGGGAGGGGGAACTATCGGTTTGAAGCTTTCTTT

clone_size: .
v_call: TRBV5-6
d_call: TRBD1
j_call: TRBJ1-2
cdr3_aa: CASSAAFWTGRPVTYGYTF
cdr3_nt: TGTGCCAGCAGCGCGGCATTTTGGACAGGGAGGCCGGTTACCTATGGCTACACCTTC

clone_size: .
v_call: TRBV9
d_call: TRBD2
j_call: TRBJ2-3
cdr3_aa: CASSVSGGATDTQYF
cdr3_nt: TGTGCCAGCAGCGTGAGCGGGGGGGCCACAGATACGCAGTATTTT

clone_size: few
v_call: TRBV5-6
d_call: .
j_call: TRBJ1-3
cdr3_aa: CASSLVGGEAASGNTIYF
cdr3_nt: TGTGCCAGCAGCTTGGTGGGTGGGGAAGCGGCCTCTGGAAACACCATATATTTT

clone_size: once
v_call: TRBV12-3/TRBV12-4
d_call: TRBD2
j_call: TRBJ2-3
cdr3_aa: CASSSGGEDTQYF
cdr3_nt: TGTGCCAGCAGTTCGGGGGGTGAGGATACGCAGTATTTT

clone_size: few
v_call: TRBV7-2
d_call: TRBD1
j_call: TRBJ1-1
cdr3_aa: CASSTDRDTEAFF
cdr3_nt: TGTGCCAGCAGCACGGACAGGGACACTGAAGCTTTCTTT

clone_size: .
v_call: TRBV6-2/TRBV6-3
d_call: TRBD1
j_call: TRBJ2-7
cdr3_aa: CASSYNPGTTGGIYEQYF
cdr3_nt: TGTGCCAGCAGTTACAACCCCGGAACGACAGGGGGAATCTACGAGCAGTACTTC

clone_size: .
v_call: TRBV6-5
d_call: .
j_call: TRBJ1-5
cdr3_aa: CASRGGQSSNQPQHF
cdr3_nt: TGTGCCAGCAGGGGGGGGCAGAGTAGCAATCAGCCCCAGCATTTT

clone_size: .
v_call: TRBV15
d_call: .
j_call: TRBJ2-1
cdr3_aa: CATSSGQGFLDEQFF
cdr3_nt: TGTGCCACCAGCAGCGGCCAGGGTTTTCTCGATGAGCAGTTCTTC

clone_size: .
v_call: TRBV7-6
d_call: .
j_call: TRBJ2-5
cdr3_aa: CASSSRRRETQYF
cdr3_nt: TGTGCCAGCAGCTCGCGGCGACGGGAGACCCAGTACTTC

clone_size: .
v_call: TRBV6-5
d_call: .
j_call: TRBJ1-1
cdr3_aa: CASSPRSGRAFF
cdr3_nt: TGTGCCAGCAGTCCACGATCTGGGCGAGCTTTCTTT

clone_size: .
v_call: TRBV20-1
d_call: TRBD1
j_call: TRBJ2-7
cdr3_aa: CSASSPGQGRREQYF
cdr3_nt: TGCAGTGCTAGTAGCCCGGGACAGGGGCGTCGCGAGCAGTACTTC

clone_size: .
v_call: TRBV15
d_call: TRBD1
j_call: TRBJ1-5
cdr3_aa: CATSREPQGASPWQPQHF
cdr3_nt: TGTGCCACCAGCAGAGAGCCCCAGGGGGCTTCCCCATGGCAGCCCCAGCATTTT

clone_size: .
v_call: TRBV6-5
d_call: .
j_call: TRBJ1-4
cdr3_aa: CASSYRLRGNNEKLFF
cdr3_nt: TGTGCCAGCAGTTACCGATTGAGAGGGAATAATGAAAAACTGTTTTTT

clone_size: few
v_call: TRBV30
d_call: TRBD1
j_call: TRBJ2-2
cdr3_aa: CAWSYRQGASGELFF
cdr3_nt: TGTGCCTGGAGTTATAGGCAGGGGGCGTCCGGGGAGCTGTTTTTT

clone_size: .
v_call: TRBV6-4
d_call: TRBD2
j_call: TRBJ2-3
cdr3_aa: CASLWTSVCDTQYF
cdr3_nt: TGTGCCAGCCTCTGGACTAGCGTGTGCGATACGCAGTATTTT

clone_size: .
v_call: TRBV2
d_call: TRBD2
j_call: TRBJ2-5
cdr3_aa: CASRGTSGVSTQYF
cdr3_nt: TGTGCCAGCAGAGGGACTAGCGGCGTATCGACCCAGTACTTC

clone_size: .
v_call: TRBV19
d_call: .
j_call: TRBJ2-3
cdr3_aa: CASAERRVSTDTQYF
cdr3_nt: TGTGCCAGCGCTGAGCGACGGGTAAGCACAGATACGCAGTATTTT

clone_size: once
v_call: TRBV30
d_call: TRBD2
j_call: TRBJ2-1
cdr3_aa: CAWSPPPRLAGMRNEQFF
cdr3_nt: TGTGCCTGGAGTCCTCCCCCGAGACTAGCGGGTATGAGGAATGAGCAGTTCTTC

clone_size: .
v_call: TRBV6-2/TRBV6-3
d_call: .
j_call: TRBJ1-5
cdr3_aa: CASSYSPQFNQPQHF
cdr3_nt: TGTGCCAGCAGTTACTCTCCACAGTTCAATCAGCCCCAGCATTTT